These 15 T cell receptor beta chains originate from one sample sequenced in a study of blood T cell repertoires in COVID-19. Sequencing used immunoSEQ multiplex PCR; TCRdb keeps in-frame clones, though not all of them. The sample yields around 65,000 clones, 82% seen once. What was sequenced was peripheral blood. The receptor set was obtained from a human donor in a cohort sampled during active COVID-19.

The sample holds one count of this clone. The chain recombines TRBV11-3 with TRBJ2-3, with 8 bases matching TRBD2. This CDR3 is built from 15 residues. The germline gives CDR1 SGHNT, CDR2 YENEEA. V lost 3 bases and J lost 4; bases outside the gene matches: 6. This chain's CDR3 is CASSFLAGSPDTQYF. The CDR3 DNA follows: TGTGCCAGCAGCTTTTTAGCGGGGAGTCCAGATACGCAGTATTTT. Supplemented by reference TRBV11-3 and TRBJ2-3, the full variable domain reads EAGVVQSPRYKIIEKKQPVAFWCNPISGHNTLYWYLQNLGQGPELLIRYENEEAVDDSQLPKDRFSAERLKGVDSTLKIQPAELGDSAVYLCASSFLAGSPDTQYFGPGTRLTVL.

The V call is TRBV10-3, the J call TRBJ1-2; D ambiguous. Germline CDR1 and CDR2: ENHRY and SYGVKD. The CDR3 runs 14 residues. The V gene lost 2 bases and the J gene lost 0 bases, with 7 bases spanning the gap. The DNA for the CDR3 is TGTGCCATCAGTGAGGGCACAGCTAACTATGGCTACACCTTC. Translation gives CAISEGTANYGYTF.

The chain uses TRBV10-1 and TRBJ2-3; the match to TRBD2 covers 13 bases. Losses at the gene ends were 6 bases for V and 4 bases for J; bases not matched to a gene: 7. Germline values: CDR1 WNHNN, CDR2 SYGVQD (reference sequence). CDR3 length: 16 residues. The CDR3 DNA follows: TGCGCCAGCAGCGACCGACTAGCGGGGGGCCCAGATACGCAGTATTTT. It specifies CASSDRLAGGPDTQYF.

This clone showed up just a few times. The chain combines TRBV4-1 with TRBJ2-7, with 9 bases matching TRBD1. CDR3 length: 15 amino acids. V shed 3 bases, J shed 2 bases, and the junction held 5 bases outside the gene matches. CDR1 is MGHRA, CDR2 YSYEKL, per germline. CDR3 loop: CASSQGQGGAYEQYV. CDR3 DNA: TGCGCCAGCAGCCAGGGACAGGGTGGCGCCTACGAGCAGTACGTC.

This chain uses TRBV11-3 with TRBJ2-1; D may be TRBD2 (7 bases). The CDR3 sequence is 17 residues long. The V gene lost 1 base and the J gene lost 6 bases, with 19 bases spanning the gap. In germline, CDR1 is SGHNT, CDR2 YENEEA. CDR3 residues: CASSLGGGDQRINEQFF. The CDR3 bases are TGTGCCAGCAGCTTAGGAGGGGGGGACCAACGAATCAATGAGCAGTTCTTC.

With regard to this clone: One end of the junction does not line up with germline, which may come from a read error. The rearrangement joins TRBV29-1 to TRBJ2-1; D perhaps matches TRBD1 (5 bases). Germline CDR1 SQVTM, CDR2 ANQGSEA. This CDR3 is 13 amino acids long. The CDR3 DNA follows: TGCAACGTTGCAGGGATAGGGGACAATGAGCAGTTCTTC. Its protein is CNVAGIGDNEQFF.

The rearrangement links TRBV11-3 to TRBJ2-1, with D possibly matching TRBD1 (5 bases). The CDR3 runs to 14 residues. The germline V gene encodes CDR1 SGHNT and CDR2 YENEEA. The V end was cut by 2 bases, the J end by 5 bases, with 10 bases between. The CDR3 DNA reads TGTGCCAGCAGCTTACGAAGACAGAACAATGAGCAGTTCTTC. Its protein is CASSLRRQNNEQFF.

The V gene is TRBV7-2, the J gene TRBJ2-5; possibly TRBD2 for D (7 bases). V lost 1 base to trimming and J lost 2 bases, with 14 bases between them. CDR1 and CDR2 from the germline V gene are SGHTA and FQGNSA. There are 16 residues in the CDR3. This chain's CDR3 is CASSLGAGAIQETQYF. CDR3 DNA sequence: TGTGCCAGCAGCTTAGGGGCGGGGGCAATACAAGAGACCCAGTACTTC.

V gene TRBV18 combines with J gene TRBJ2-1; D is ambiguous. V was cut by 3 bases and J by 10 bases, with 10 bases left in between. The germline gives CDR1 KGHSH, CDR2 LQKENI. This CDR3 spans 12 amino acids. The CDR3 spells CASSPARNEQFF. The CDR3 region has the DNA TGTGCCAGCTCACCGGCCCGCAACGAGCAGTTCTTC.

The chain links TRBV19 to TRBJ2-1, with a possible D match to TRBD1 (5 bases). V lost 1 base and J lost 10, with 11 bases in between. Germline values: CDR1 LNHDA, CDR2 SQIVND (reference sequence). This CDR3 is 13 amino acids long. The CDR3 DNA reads TGTGCCAGTAGTATAGGAAGGGGCCCCGAGCAGTTCTTC. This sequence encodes CASSIGRGPEQFF.

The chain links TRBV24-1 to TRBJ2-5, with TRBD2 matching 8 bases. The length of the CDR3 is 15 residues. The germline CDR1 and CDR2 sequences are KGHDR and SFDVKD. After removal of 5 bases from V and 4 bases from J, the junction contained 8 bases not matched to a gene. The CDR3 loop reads CATSVPGGGRETQYF. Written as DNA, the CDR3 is TGTGCCACCAGTGTCCCGGGGGGGGGTAGAGAGACCCAGTACTTC.

The DNA for the CDR3 is TGTGCCAGCAGCTTAACTGTACGCTATGGCTACACCTTC. This gives the protein CASSLTVRYGYTF. The V gene is TRBV11-2, the J gene TRBJ1-2; unclear D gene. Germline CDR1 reads SGHAT; CDR2 reads FQNNGV. This CDR3 is 13 amino acids long. V was trimmed by 2 bases and J by 4 bases, leaving 8 bases between them.

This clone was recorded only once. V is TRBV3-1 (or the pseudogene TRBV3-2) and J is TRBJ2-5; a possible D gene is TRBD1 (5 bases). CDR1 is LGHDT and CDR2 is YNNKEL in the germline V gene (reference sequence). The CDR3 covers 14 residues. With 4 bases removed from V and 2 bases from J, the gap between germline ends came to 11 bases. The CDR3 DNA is TGTGCCAGCAGCCTCCAGGGCTCGCAAGAGACCCAGTACTTC. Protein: CASSLQGSQETQYF.

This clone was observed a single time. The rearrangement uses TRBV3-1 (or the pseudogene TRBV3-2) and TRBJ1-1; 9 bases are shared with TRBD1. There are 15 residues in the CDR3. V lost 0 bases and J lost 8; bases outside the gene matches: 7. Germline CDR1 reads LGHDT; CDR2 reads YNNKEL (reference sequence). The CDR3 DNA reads TGTGCCAGCAGCCAAGATTGGGGACAGGGCCAGGAAGCTTTCTTT. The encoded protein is CASSQDWGQGQEAFF.

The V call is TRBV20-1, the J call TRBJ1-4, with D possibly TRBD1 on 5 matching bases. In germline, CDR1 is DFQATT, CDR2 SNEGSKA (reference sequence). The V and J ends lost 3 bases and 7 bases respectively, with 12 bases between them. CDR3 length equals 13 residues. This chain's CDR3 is CSASLGGAEKLFF. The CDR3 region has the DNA TGCAGTGCTAGTTTGGGGGGTGCTGAAAAACTGTTTTTT.